This TCR beta chain is drawn from a study of OX40 agonist ivuxolimab in advanced cancers. Whole-study context: Patients received the agonistic anti-OX40 (CD134) antibody ivuxolimab.

Autoimmune disease history or systemic immunosuppression meant exclusion. Measured with immunoSEQ multiplex PCR; TCRdb has only the in-frame clones, and not every one. The sample has tens of thousands of clones; over 80% are singletons. Material: CD4+ or CD8+ T cells sorted from blood, obtained in a trial of the OX40 agonist ivuxolimab. The source is an adult with an advanced solid tumor such as melanoma, head and neck, liver or kidney cancer.

CDR3 sequence: CASSQDPTGTGPADTQYF. CDR3 nucleotides: TGCGCCAGCAGCCAAGACCCTACCGGGACAGGGCCCGCAGATACGCAGTATTTT. This chain uses TRBV4-3 with TRBJ2-3, with 9 positions matching TRBD1. Germline V gene data show CDR1 as LGHNA and CDR2 as YSLEER. The CDR3 totals 18 residues. The V gene end was trimmed by 0 bases and the J gene end by 4 bases; junction bases not matched to a gene: 11.